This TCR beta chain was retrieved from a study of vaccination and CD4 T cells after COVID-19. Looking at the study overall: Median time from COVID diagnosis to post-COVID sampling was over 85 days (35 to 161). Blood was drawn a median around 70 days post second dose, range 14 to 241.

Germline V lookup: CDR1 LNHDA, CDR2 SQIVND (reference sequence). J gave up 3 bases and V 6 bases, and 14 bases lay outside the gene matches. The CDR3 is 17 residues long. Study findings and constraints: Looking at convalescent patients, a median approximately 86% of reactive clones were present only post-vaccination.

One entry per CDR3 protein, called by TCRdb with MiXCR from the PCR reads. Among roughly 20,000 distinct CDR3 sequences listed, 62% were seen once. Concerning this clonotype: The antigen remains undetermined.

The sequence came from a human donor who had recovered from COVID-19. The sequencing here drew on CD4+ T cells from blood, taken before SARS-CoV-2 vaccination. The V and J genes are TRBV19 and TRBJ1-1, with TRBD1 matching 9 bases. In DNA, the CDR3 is TGTGCCAGTAGAATCCCTCTCTCGACAGGGGGTGACACTGAAGCTTTCTTT. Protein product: CASRIPLSTGGDTEAFF.